What follows are 20 T cell receptor beta chains derived from one specimen sequenced in a study of neurological immune-mediated disorders. One entry per CDR3 protein, called by TCRdb with MiXCR from the 5' RACE reads. The sample carries roughly 28,000 distinct CDR3 sequences, around 12% recorded once. What was sequenced was PBMCs. The source is a man in his 60s in good health.

This clonotype appeared many times. The chain recombines TRBV12-3 or TRBV12-4 with TRBJ1-2, with unresolved D. Deletions cut 2 bases from V and 4 bases from J, with 8 bases between. The CDR3 has 13 residues. CDR3 residues: CASSLTSLYGYTF. The DNA for the CDR3 is TGTGCCAGCAGTTTAACGTCGCTCTATGGCTACACCTTC.

This clonotype was recorded many times. The chain uses TRBV27 and TRBJ2-1; 10 nucleotides align to TRBD1. The CDR3 is 17 residues long. V shed 5 bases and J 5 bases; nucleotides not matched to a gene: 12. Germline CDR1 is MNHEY and CDR2 is SMNVEV (reference sequence). The CDR3 sequence is CASSPRAGTGVHNEQFF. The CDR3, as DNA: TGTGCCAGCAGTCCACGAGCCGGGACAGGGGTCCACAATGAGCAGTTCTTC.

In this sample, this clonotype turned up many times. This CDR3 reads CASSLAWGRHYEQYF. The CDR3 nucleotides read TGTGCCAGCAGTTTAGCCTGGGGCAGGCACTACGAGCAGTACTTC. The V call is TRBV12-3 or TRBV12-4, the J call TRBJ2-7, with D maybe TRBD1 (5 bases). This CDR3 has 15 residues. V lost 0 bases to trimming and J lost 3 bases, with 12 bases between them.

The V call is TRBV6-2 or TRBV6-3, the J call TRBJ1-2; D unclear. With 6 bases removed from V and 8 bases from J, the gap between germline ends came to 10 bases. Germline CDR1 MNHEY, CDR2 SVGEGT. The CDR3 has 11 residues. The chain's CDR3 is CASREEGGYTF. CDR3 bases: TGTGCCAGCAGAGAGGAAGGGGGCTACACCTTC.

This chain links TRBV24-1 with TRBJ2-2; no definite D call. Germline CDR1 reads KGHDR; CDR2 reads SFDVKD. The V end was cut by 4 bases, the J end by 1 base, with 9 bases between. There are 15 residues in the CDR3. This chain's CDR3 is CATSEGSWNTGELFF. The DNA of the CDR3 is TGTGCCACCAGTGAGGGTAGCTGGAACACCGGGGAGCTGTTTTTT.

This clonotype was seen at least ten times. This rearrangement joins TRBV28 to TRBJ2-2; TRBD2 agrees at 7 bases. The J segment lost 3 bases and the V segment lost 5 bases, leaving 9 bases of the junction unmatched. The CDR3 runs to 16 residues. Germline V gives CDR1 MDHEN, CDR2 SYDVKM. Written as DNA, the CDR3 is TGTGCCAGCAGTCCCTCCGGGACTATAGACACCGGGGAGCTGTTTTTT. Its translation is CASSPSGTIDTGELFF.

This clonotype was counted many times. V is TRBV9 and J is TRBJ2-3; 8 bases are shared with TRBD2. Germline CDR1 is SGDLS and CDR2 is YYNGEE. CDR3 length: 14 amino acids. The junction had 5 bases not matched to a gene; V was cut back by 4 bases and J by 4 bases. The CDR3 coding sequence is TGTGCCAGCAGCTTACGAGCGGGAGCAGATACGCAGTATTTT. As protein: CASSLRAGADTQYF.

This clonotype was picked up many times. This chain uses TRBV5-1 with TRBJ1-5; D unclear. This CDR3 contains 13 residues. Germline CDR1 SGHRS, CDR2 YFSETQ. V was cut by 2 bases and J by 1 base, with 4 bases left in between. Here the CDR3 DNA reads TGCGCCAGCAGCTTACAAAGCAATCAGCCCCAGCATTTT. Translated, it gives CASSLQSNQPQHF.

This clonotype was counted at least ten times. This chain connects TRBV12-3 or TRBV12-4 to TRBJ1-1; D gene uncertain. The V gene lost 4 bases and the J gene lost 5 bases, with 11 bases spanning the gap. The CDR3 is 13 amino acids. The CDR3 DNA is TGTGCCAGCAGTTCGACCCGAGGGACTGAAGCTTTCTTT. Translated, it gives CASSSTRGTEAFF.

In its sample, this clonotype was seen many times. V gene TRBV12-3 or TRBV12-4 combines with J gene TRBJ1-4; D is perhaps TRBD1 (5 bases). V lost 1 base and J lost 8, with 17 bases in between. This CDR3 is built from 16 residues. CDR3 sequence (DNA): TGTGCCAGCAGTTTAGGGCAGGGCGGGGTGCAGGAAAAACTGTTTTTT. Protein: CASSLGQGGVQEKLFF.

This clonotype was seen at least ten times. This chain joins TRBV10-3 and TRBJ1-2, with D tentatively TRBD1 (5 bases). The CDR3 spans 15 residues. Germline V gives CDR1 ENHRY, CDR2 SYGVKD. V lost 4 bases, J lost 4 bases, and 16 bases lay in between. The CDR3 DNA is TGTGCCATCAGTGTGACTCCATGGGACGGCTATGGCTACACCTTC. It encodes CAISVTPWDGYGYTF.

This clonotype was seen ten or more times. The chain links TRBV7-2 to TRBJ2-7; TRBD2 aligns across 7 bases. The CDR3 has 14 amino acids. V trimming: 5 bases; J trimming: 3 bases; junction bases outside the gene matches: 7. Germline V gene sequence: CDR1 SGHTA, CDR2 FQGNSA. CDR3 residues: CASSVTGRIYEQYF. The CDR3 DNA reads TGTGCCAGCAGCGTAACCGGGAGGATCTACGAGCAGTACTTC.

This clonotype was observed many times. V usage is TRBV27 and J usage is TRBJ2-2, with a possible D match to TRBD2 (6 bases). The CDR3 runs 14 residues. With 5 bases removed from V and 5 bases from J, the gap between germline ends came to 12 bases. Germline assignment: CDR1 MNHEY and CDR2 SMNVEV (reference sequence). CDR3 coding DNA: TGTGCCAGCAGTGGCGGGATCGGTACCGGGGAGCTGTTTTTT. This encodes CASSGGIGTGELFF.

This clonotype has at least ten counts. This chain links TRBV12-3 or TRBV12-4 with TRBJ2-7; TRBD2 agrees at 10 bases. V lost 5 bases, J lost 7 bases, and 8 bases stayed unmatched. The CDR3 is 14 residues long. CDR3 amino acids: CASSKAGGPREQYF. CDR3 nucleotides: TGTGCCAGCAGTAAAGCGGGAGGGCCCAGGGAGCAGTACTTC.

This clonotype turned up a few times. Written as DNA, the CDR3 is TGTGCCACCAGCACCCGCCGGGGGTTGAACACTGAAGCTTTCTTT. Translated: CATSTRRGLNTEAFF. The gene calls are TRBV15 and TRBJ1-1; TRBD1 might be the D (5 bases). Germline CDR1 LNHNV, CDR2 YYDKDF (reference sequence). V shed 4 bases and J shed 0 bases, with 12 bases lying between them. The CDR3 runs to 15 residues.

This clonotype was seen many times. The chain carries TRBV20-1 and TRBJ2-6; no clear D gene. V was pared by 5 bases and J by 2 bases, with 1 base between. This CDR3 contains 11 residues. Germline values: CDR1 DFQATT, CDR2 SNEGSKA (reference sequence). In nucleotides, the CDR3 is TGCAGTGCTGCTGGGGCCAACGTCCTGACTTTC. Its translation: CSAAGANVLTF.

This clonotype was observed at least ten times. The gene calls are TRBV20-1 and TRBJ1-2, with 9 bases that match TRBD1. The V and J ends lost 0 bases and 4 bases, in that order; junction bases with no gene match: 6. The CDR3 consists of 15 residues. Looked up from germline, CDR1 is DFQATT and CDR2 is SNEGSKA (reference sequence). CDR3 sequence reads: CSARDPGTGSYGYTF. CDR3 nucleotides: TGCAGTGCTAGAGATCCCGGGACAGGGTCCTATGGCTACACCTTC.

This clonotype was recorded many times. The chain joins TRBV11-2 to TRBJ2-3; D unresolved. Germline V CDR1 and CDR2: SGHAT, FQNNGV. Deletions cut 4 bases from V and 2 bases from J, with 7 bases between. CDR3 length: 13 amino acids. The CDR3 loop reads CASSSRHTDTQYF. CDR3 DNA sequence: TGTGCCAGCAGCTCGAGGCACACAGATACGCAGTATTTT.

V is TRBV6-6 and J is TRBJ1-1; no clear D gene. This CDR3 is built from 11 residues. Trimming shortened V by 7 bases and J by 4 bases, and 7 bases separated the two germline ends. Germline V CDR1 and CDR2: MNHNY, SVGAGI (reference sequence). CDR3 in DNA: TGTGCCAGCACGGAGACCACTGAAGCTTTCTTT. Translated, it gives CASTETTEAFF.

CDR3 nucleotide sequence: TGTGCCAGCTCACCATTTAGCGGGACGTACAATGAGCAGTTCTTC. This encodes CASSPFSGTYNEQFF. The chain employs TRBV18 and TRBJ2-1; 8 bases are shared with TRBD2. CDR3 length: 15 residues. Germline loops: CDR1 KGHSH, CDR2 LQKENI. The V segment lost 2 bases and the J segment 4 bases; nucleotides outside the gene matches: 4.